This T cell receptor (beta chain) was documented in a study of blood T cell repertoires in COVID-19. About the study: Samples came from the United States, Italy and Spain, spanning acute and convalescent COVID-19. T cells, B-cell-depleted T cells, or PBMCs provided the cDNA or gDNA that served as material.

Trimming at V came to 6 bases and at J to 6 bases, leaving 14 bases not matched to a gene. The CDR3 runs to 16 residues. Germline V gene sequence: CDR1 LNHDA, CDR2 SQIVND (reference sequence). In the source study's methods: Cell counts per sample came from amplifying reference gene primers. The data were produced by immunoSEQ multiplex PCR, yet TCRdb's version contains in-frame clones alone and is incomplete. The DNA gave D and trimming, while V, J and clone size come from that table. The sample records hundreds of thousands of clones, 85% to 90% being singletons. This clone showed up just once. The sequence came from a woman aged 50 to 65 with active or convalescent COVID-19. This chain joins TRBV19 and TRBJ1-2; 9 nucleotides match TRBD1. The sequenced material came from peripheral blood. CDR3 in DNA: TGTGCCAGTAGCTTAGACCGGGACAGGGTTTTCGATGGCTACACCTTC. Translation gives CASSLDRDRVFDGYTF. The complete variable domain, with remaining parts taken from reference TRBV19 and TRBJ1-2, reads DGGITQSPKYLFRKEGQNVTLSCEQNLNHDAMYWYRQDPGQGLRLIYYSQIVNDFQKGDIAEGYSVSREKKESFPLTVTSAQKNPTAFYLCASSLDRDRVFDGYTFGSGTRLTVV.